The clone carrying this TCR beta chain was seen just once. CDR1 is ENHRY and CDR2 is SYGVKD in the germline V gene. CDR3 length: 13 residues. V gave up 10 bases and J gave up 7 bases, with 14 bases separating them. This sample was included in a study of blood T cell repertoires in COVID-19. Assay: immunoSEQ multiplex PCR; the TCRdb copy retains only in-frame clones and omits some. The data show 300,000 to 450,000 clones, more than 75% seen once. Sequenced sample: PBMCs or T cells enriched from blood (not recorded which). The receptor's source is a woman under 30 who had recovered from COVID-19. This rearrangement joins TRBV10-3 to TRBJ1-6; D perhaps matches TRBD1 (6 bases). DNA of the CDR3: TGTGCCACCCACCGGGGGGCAAATTCACCCCTCCACTTT. Translated: CATHRGANSPLHF.